This T cell receptor beta chain is from a study of T cell responses to AZD1222 COVID-19 vaccine. The protocol was immunoSEQ multiplex PCR, while the TCRdb copy is restricted to in-frame clones and leaves out a portion. The table has around 87,000 clones, roughly 88% seen once. CDR1 and CDR2 from the germline V gene are KGHDR and SFDVKD. V was cut by 1 base and J by 6 bases, with 2 bases left in between. This CDR3 contains 12 residues. This receptor was taken from an adult in good health. This chain connects TRBV24-1 to TRBJ2-2; D is undetermined. The sample consisted of peripheral blood, taken on day 0 of AZD1222 vaccination. The CDR3, as DNA: TGTGCCACCAGTGATTTTGCCGGGGAGCTGTTTTTT. It specifies CATSDFAGELFF.